A selection of T cell receptor beta chains follows, all from one sample in a study of response to subunit inactivated influenza vaccine. In TCRdb, the RT-PCR reads were re-called with MiXCR into one record per CDR3 protein. The table includes around 580,000 distinct CDR3 sequences, approximately 15% detected once. The specimen comprised PBMCs from blood, sampled 11 to 12 days after vaccination. These receptors all stem from a middle-aged man who received an inactivated influenza vaccine. Each CDR3 is given with its conserved first and last residue. A D gene is named only where the DNA matches it firmly. Size is stated for part of the rows, as once, few or many counts, or as a class when the clone is expanded.

V	J	size	length	D	CDR3	DNA
TRBV6-2/TRBV6-3	TRBJ1-1	-	15	TRBD1	CASILAGTVNTEAFF	TGTGCCAGCATCCTAGCCGGGACAGTGAACACTGAAGCTTTCTTT
TRBV7-2	TRBJ2-5	-	15	-	CASSLRVGRKETQYF	TGTGCCAGCAGCTTAAGGGTCGGCAGAAAAGAGACCCAGTACTTC
TRBV20-1	TRBJ2-1	few	14	TRBD2	CSAFAGTSGGARFF	TGCAGTGCTTTTGCTGGGACTAGCGGGGGGGCACGGTTCTTC
TRBV7-2	TRBJ2-7	few	14	TRBD1	CASSRTGKAYEQYF	TGTGCCAGCAGCCGGACAGGGAAGGCCTACGAGCAGTACTTC
TRBV25-1	TRBJ2-5	many	16	TRBD2	CASSESLIAGERTQYF	TGTGCCAGCAGTGAAAGTTTGATAGCGGGAGAGCGGACCCAGTACTTC
TRBV7-2	TRBJ1-5	few	14	TRBD1	CASSVTGANQPQHF	TGTGCCAGCAGCGTGACAGGGGCCAATCAGCCCCAGCATTTT
TRBV3-1	TRBJ2-3	-	17	TRBD2	CASSYRRLAGITDTQYF	TGTGCCAGCAGCTACCGAAGACTAGCGGGGATCACAGATACGCAGTATTTT
TRBV6-5	TRBJ1-5	-	14	-	CASSYSSGNQPQHF	TGTGCCAGCAGTTACTCGAGCGGGAATCAGCCCCAGCATTTT
TRBV20-1	TRBJ2-1	-	14	TRBD1	CSAPGQSSYNEQFF	TGCAGTGCTCCGGGACAGAGCTCCTACAATGAGCAGTTCTTC
TRBV14	TRBJ2-3	-	15	TRBD1	CASSQMGTGGDTQYF	TGTGCCAGCAGCCAGATGGGGACAGGAGGGGATACGCAGTATTTT
TRBV5-6	TRBJ1-1	few	16	-	CASSLAVGELNTEAFF	TGTGCCAGCAGCTTGGCCGTAGGGGAACTGAACACTGAAGCTTTCTTT
TRBV7-2	TRBJ2-5	-	16	TRBD2	CASSLPGAGVRETQYF	TGTGCCAGCAGCTTACCGGGAGCGGGAGTAAGGGAGACCCAGTACTTC
TRBV12-3/TRBV12-4	TRBJ2-2	many	12	-	CASSPFRGELFF	TGTGCCAGCAGCCCCTTCCGGGGGGAGCTGTTTTTT
TRBV29-1	TRBJ2-1	-	14	-	CSVERAPLWDEQFF	TGCAGCGTTGAGCGGGCCCCTCTTTGGGATGAGCAGTTCTTC
TRBV4-1	TRBJ2-2	many	14	-	CASSQSGETGELFF	TGCGCCAGCAGCCAATCAGGGGAGACCGGGGAGCTGTTTTTT
TRBV6-2/TRBV6-3	TRBJ2-1	-	15	-	CASSYSRDPYNEQFF	TGTGCCAGCAGTTATTCCCGGGACCCATACAATGAGCAGTTCTTC
TRBV11-2	TRBJ2-2	-	17	-	CASSLLSPRSNTGELFF	TGTGCCAGCAGCCTACTAAGCCCACGCAGTAACACCGGGGAGCTGTTTTTT
TRBV10-2	TRBJ2-2	few	16	TRBD2	CASFGLAGGLTGELFF	TGCGCCAGCTTCGGACTAGCGGGGGGGCTAACCGGGGAGCTGTTTTTT
TRBV11-3	TRBJ2-1	-	16	-	CASSFGGSGSYNEQFF	TGTGCCAGCAGCTTCGGGGGTTCAGGGTCCTACAATGAGCAGTTCTTC
TRBV18	TRBJ2-7	-	16	TRBD2	CASSSAGTSGSYEQYF	TGTGCCAGCTCATCCGCCGGGACTAGCGGCTCCTACGAGCAGTACTTC
TRBV6-2/TRBV6-3	TRBJ2-7	few	17	TRBD2	CASSSSSRVAGVLEQYF	TGTGCCAGCAGTTCCTCTTCGAGGGTAGCGGGAGTTCTCGAGCAGTACTTC
TRBV24-1	TRBJ2-3	many	17	TRBD2	CATSDRGLAGESDTQYF	TGTGCCACCAGTGATCGAGGACTAGCGGGGGAGTCAGATACGCAGTATTTT
TRBV14	TRBJ2-5	-	15	TRBD1	CASSQVAGGQETQYF	TGTGCCAGCAGCCAAGTAGCAGGGGGACAAGAGACCCAGTACTTC
TRBV15	TRBJ2-5	-	13	-	CATSRPDQETQYF	TGTGCCACCAGCAGACCAGACCAAGAGACCCAGTACTTC
TRBV19	TRBJ1-5	few	17	-	CASSTPGGRYSNQPQHF	TGTGCCAGTAGTACCCCTGGGGGAAGGTATAGCAATCAGCCCCAGCATTTT
TRBV2	TRBJ1-6	few	15	-	CASSGGTVNFTPLHF	TGTGCCAGCAGTGGGGGGACCGTGAATTTTACACCCCTCCACTTT
TRBV9	TRBJ2-7	-	15	-	CASSVGGEVYYEQYF	TGTGCCAGCAGCGTAGGTGGGGAGGTTTACTACGAGCAGTACTTC
TRBV20-1	TRBJ2-7	many	15	-	CSARGTNSGAYEQYF	TGCAGTGCTAGAGGGACAAATTCAGGTGCTTACGAGCAGTACTTC
TRBV20-1	TRBJ2-1	few	13	-	CSADRSLRGEQFF	TGCAGTGCGGACCGATCTCTTCGGGGTGAGCAGTTCTTC
TRBV5-1	TRBJ2-1	-	16	TRBD2	CASSAITSGSGNEQFF	TGCGCCAGCAGCGCAATAACTAGCGGGAGCGGGAATGAGCAGTTCTTC
TRBV25-1	TRBJ2-1	few	15	-	CASSGFRLKGNEQFF	TGTGCCAGCAGTGGGTTTCGGCTGAAAGGCAATGAGCAGTTCTTC
TRBV7-2	TRBJ2-5	few	17	TRBD1	CASSLVQTGTGPGTQYF	TGTGCCAGCAGCTTAGTTCAGACAGGGACAGGCCCAGGGACCCAGTACTTC
TRBV5-5	TRBJ1-6	-	13	-	CASSLEISSPLHF	TGTGCCAGCAGCTTGGAGATAAGTTCACCCCTCCACTTT
TRBV18	TRBJ2-3	many	14	-	CASSKGVNTDTQYF	TGTGCCAGCTCAAAGGGAGTGAACACAGATACGCAGTATTTT
TRBV12-3/TRBV12-4	TRBJ1-5	-	15	-	CASSAREGNNQPQHF	TGTGCCAGCAGCGCCAGGGAGGGAAACAATCAGCCCCAGCATTTT
TRBV7-2	TRBJ2-3	-	16	-	CASSSQVGGGSDTQYF	TGTGCCAGCAGCTCTCAGGTGGGGGGAGGATCAGATACGCAGTATTTT
TRBV20-1	TRBJ1-5	-	14	-	CSADDRLSNQPQHF	TGCAGTGCTGATGACAGACTTAGCAATCAGCCCCAGCATTTT
TRBV3-1	TRBJ2-2	few	13	-	CASSQLRGKELFF	TGTGCCAGCAGCCAATTGAGGGGGAAGGAGCTGTTTTTT
TRBV20-1	TRBJ2-4	few	14	-	CSARGGDFENIQYF	TGCAGTGCTAGAGGCGGGGACTTCGAAAACATTCAGTACTTC
TRBV7-2	TRBJ2-2	-	12	-	CASSLVRGELFF	TGTGCCAGCAGCTTAGTTCGCGGGGAGCTGTTTTTT
TRBV29-1	TRBJ1-2	few	13	-	CSVEGTESGGYTF	TGCAGCGTTGAAGGGACAGAGTCAGGCGGCTACACCTTC
TRBV12-3/TRBV12-4	TRBJ2-1	few	15	TRBD1	CASSFGTGLLGEQFF	TGTGCCAGCAGTTTCGGGACAGGGCTCCTCGGCGAGCAGTTCTTC
TRBV12-3/TRBV12-4	TRBJ2-7	few	12	TRBD1	CASSSALGTASF	TGTGCCAGCAGTTCCGCCCTCGGGACAGCGAGCTTC
TRBV20-1	TRBJ1-2	-	13	-	CSARDPGIYGYTF	TGCAGTGCTAGAGACCCCGGGATCTATGGCTACACCTTC
TRBV5-1	TRBJ2-5	few	14	-	CASSAKSSGETQYF	TGCGCCAGCAGCGCTAAATCTAGTGGGGAGACCCAGTACTTC
TRBV12-3/TRBV12-4	TRBJ1-5	many	16	-	CASSPGGGISNQPQHF	TGTGCCAGCAGTCCCGGGGGGGGGATCAGCAATCAGCCCCAGCATTTT
TRBV20-1	TRBJ2-7	-	13	-	CSVGGQSSYEQYF	TGCAGTGTGGGGGGACAGAGCTCCTACGAGCAGTACTTC
TRBV5-5	TRBJ1-4	-	14	-	CASSLLGDYEKLFF	TGTGCCAGCAGCTTGTTGGGGGATTATGAAAAACTGTTTTTT
TRBV5-1	TRBJ2-7	-	15	TRBD2	CASSLALAGEDEQYF	TGCGCCAGCAGCTTGGCCCTAGCGGGAGAGGATGAGCAGTACTTC
TRBV4-3	TRBJ2-2	-	14	-	CASSREKGIGELFF	TGCGCCAGCAGCCGAGAGAAGGGAATCGGGGAGCTGTTTTTT
TRBV4-3	TRBJ2-1	-	16	TRBD2	CASSQELAGGPGEQFF	TGCGCCAGCAGCCAGGAACTAGCGGGAGGGCCGGGTGAGCAGTTCTTC